The sequence of this TCR beta chain was determined in a study of T cells in Graves' hyperthyroidism and ophthalmopathy. Study outcomes and limitations: The model forecast ophthalmopathy, anticipating it by a median about six months before onset. Researchers report that a 13 V-J model separated ophthalmopathy from stable hyperthyroidism.

This clonotype has a count of ten or more. Its specificity is not known. Graves' hyperthyroidism was deemed stable given no ophthalmopathy progression within 18 months. The PBMCs were taken from around 10 ml of fresh peripheral blood. Researchers amplified the TCR beta CDR3 regions from RNA transcripts. Using the HTBI primer set, a first-round RT-PCR was run on the TCR CDR3. One entry per CDR3 protein, called by TCRdb with MiXCR from the multiplex PCR reads. This sample carries 200,000 to 250,000 distinct CDR3 sequences, under 20% of them seen once, and the ten largest clones take roughly 50%. This CDR3 has 16 amino acids. V dropped 3 bases and J dropped 2; count of bases not matched to a gene: 8. The germline V gene has CDR1 SGHRS and CDR2 YFSETQ.

The genes are TRBV5-1 and TRBJ2-1; the match to TRBD2 covers 7 bases. The source is a man aged 45 to 65 with Graves' hyperthyroidism. The sample taken for sequencing was blood. CDR3 residues: CASSWNSGNPYNEQFF. Written as DNA, the CDR3 is TGCGCCAGCAGCTGGAACAGCGGGAACCCCTACAATGAGCAGTTCTTC. Full variable domain (remainder filled in from reference TRBV5-1 and TRBJ2-1): KAGVTQTPRYLIKTRGQQVTLSCSPISGHRSVSWYQQTPGQGLQFLFEYFSETQRNKGNFPGRFSGRQFSNSRSEMNVSTLELGDSALYLCASSWNSGNPYNEQFFGPGTRLTVL.